The clone carrying this T cell receptor beta chain has just a few counts. Its antigen remains unidentified. These data belong to a study of Ad26.COV2.S vaccination and SARS-CoV-2 variants. About the study: The COV1001 Ad26.COV2.S trial arm included the donor. Doses of Ad26.COV2.S were injected into muscle once or twice, 56 days apart. Study outcomes and limitations: Vaccinees showed greater spike-specific TCR breadth than placebo recipients. Estimates derived from TCR breadth and depth analyses may have underestimated total T cell responses.

The CDR3 covers 16 residues. The germline V gene encodes CDR1 LGHNA and CDR2 YSLEER. V was clipped by 0 bases and J by 0 bases, with 6 bases between them. Documented treatment: roughly 19 received Ad26.COV2.S at low or high dose, single or two shots; about five received placebo; per-sample allocation not given. Sample collection was performed on day 63 after the first vaccine or placebo injection. The assay was immunoSEQ multiplex PCR, and TCRdb's table has in-frame clones only and misses some. The sample consists of about 320,000 clones, roughly 84% of them appearing once. Sequenced here: peripheral blood, sampled in a trial of Ad26.COV2.S vaccine versus placebo. The clonotype was recovered from a person between 18 and 65 years old who received the Ad26.COV2.S COVID-19 vaccine or a placebo. This sequence joins TRBV4-3 and TRBJ1-6; D not resolved. The CDR3 loop is CASSQDQSSYNSPLHF. The CDR3, as DNA: TGCGCCAGCAGCCAAGATCAAAGCTCCTATAATTCACCCCTCCACTTT.